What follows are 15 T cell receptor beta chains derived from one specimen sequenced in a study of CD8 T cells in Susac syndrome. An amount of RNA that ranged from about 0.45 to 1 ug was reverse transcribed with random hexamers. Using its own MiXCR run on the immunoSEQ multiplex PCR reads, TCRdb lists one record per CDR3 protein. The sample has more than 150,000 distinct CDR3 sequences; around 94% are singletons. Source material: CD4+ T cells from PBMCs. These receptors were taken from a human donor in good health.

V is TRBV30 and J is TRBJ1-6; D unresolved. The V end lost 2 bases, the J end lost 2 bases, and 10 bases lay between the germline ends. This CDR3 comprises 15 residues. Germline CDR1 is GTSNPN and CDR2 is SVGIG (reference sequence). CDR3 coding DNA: TGTGCCTGGAGTCGAGGAGGGACCTATAATTCACCCCTCCACTTT. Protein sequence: CAWSRGGTYNSPLHF.

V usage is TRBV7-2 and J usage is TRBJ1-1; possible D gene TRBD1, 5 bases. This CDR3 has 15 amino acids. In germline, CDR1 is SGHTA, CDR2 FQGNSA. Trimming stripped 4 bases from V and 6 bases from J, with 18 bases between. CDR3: CASSSTLGTGAEAFF. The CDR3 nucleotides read TGTGCCAGCAGCTCCACCCTAGGGACGGGCGCTGAAGCTTTCTTT.

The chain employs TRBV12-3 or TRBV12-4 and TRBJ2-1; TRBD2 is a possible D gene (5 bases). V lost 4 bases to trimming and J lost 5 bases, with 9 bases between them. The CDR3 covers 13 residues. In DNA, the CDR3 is TGTGCCAGCAGTTACCGGGAACACAATGAGCAGTTCTTC. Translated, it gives CASSYREHNEQFF.

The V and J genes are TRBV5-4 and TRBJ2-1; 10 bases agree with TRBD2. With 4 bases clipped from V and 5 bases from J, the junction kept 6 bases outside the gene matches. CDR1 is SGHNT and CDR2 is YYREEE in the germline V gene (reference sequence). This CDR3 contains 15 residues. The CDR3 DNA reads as TGTGCCAGCAGCCCGGGGCTAGCGGGAGACAATGAGCAGTTCTTC. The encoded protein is CASSPGLAGDNEQFF. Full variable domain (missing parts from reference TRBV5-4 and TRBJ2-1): ETGVTQSPTHLIKTRGQQVTLRCSSQSGHNTVSWYQQALGQGPQFIFQYYREEENGRGNFPPRFSGLQFPNYSSELNVNALELDDSALYLCASSPGLAGDNEQFFGPGTRLTVL.

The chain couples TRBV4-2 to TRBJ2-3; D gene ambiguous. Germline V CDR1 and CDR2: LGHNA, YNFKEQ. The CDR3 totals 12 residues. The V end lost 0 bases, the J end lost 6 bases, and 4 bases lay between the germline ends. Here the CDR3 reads CASSQDRDTQYF. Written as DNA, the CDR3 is TGTGCCAGCAGCCAAGATCGGGATACGCAGTATTTT.

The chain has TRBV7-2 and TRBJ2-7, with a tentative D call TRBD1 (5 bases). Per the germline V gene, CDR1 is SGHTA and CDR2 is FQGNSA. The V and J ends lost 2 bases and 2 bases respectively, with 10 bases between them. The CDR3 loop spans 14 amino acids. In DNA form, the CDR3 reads TGTGCCAGCAGCTTAATGGCAGGGCCCTACGAGCAGTACTTC. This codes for CASSLMAGPYEQYF.

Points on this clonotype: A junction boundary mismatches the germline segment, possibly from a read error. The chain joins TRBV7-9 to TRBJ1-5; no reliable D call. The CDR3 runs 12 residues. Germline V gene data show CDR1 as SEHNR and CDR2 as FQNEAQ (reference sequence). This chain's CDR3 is CASSFFGQPQLF. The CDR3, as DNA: TGTGCCAGCAGCTTCTTTGGTCAGCCCCAGCTTTTT. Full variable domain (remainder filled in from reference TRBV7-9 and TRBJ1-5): DTGVSQNPRHKITKRGQNVTFRCDPISEHNRLYWYRQTLGQGPEFLTYFQNEAQLEKSRLLSDRFSAERPKGSFSTLEIQRTEQGDSAMYLCASSFFGQPQLFGDGTRLSIL.

CDR3 loop: CASSPGTGRSPYEQYF. The CDR3 DNA is TGTGCCAGCAGCCCCGGGACAGGGCGGTCCCCCTACGAGCAGTACTTC. The gene calls are TRBV5-4 and TRBJ2-7; 9 nucleotides align to TRBD1. CDR1 and CDR2 from the germline V gene are SGHNT and YYREEE (reference sequence). This CDR3 contains 16 residues. Trimming at V came to 4 bases and at J to 2 bases, leaving 10 bases not matched to a gene.

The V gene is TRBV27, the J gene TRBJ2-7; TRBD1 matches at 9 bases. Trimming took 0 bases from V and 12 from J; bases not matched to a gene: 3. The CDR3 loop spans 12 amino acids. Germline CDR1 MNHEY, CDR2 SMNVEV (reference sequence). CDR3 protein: CASSLSRGQGYF. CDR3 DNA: TGTGCCAGCAGTTTATCGCGGGGACAGGGGTACTTC.

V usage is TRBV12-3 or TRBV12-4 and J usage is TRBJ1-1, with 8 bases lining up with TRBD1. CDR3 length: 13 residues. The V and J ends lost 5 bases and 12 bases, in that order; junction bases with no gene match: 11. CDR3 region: CASSPGQGAGTFF. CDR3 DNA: TGTGCCAGCAGTCCGGGTCAGGGGGCAGGGACTTTCTTT.

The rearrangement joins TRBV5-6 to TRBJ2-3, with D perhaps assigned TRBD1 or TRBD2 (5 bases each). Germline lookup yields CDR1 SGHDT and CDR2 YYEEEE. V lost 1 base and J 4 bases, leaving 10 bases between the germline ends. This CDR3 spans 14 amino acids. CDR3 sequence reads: CASSLPGSPDTQYF. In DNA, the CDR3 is TGTGCCAGCAGCTTGCCAGGGAGTCCAGATACGCAGTATTTT.

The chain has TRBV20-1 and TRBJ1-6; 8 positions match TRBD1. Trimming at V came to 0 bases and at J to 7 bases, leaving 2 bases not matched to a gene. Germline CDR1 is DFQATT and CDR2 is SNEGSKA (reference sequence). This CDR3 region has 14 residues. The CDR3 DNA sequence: TGCAGTGCTAGAGAATGGGACAGGAATTCACCCCTCCACTTT. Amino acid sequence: CSAREWDRNSPLHF.

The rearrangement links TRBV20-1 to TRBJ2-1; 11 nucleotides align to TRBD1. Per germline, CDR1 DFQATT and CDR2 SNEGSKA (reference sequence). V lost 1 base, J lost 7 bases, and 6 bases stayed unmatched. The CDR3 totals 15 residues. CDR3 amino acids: CSARAWDRGINEQFF. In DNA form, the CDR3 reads TGCAGTGCTAGAGCGTGGGACAGGGGGATTAATGAGCAGTTCTTC.

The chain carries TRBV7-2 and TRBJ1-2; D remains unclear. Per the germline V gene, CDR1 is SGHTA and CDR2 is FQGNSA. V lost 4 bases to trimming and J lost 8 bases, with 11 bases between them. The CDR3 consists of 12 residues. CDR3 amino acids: CASSSGPLGYTF. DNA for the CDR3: TGTGCCAGCAGCTCCGGCCCCCTGGGCTACACCTTC. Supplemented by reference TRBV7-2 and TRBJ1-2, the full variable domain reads GAGVSQSPSNKVTEKGKDVELRCDPISGHTALYWYRQSLGQGLEFLIYFQGNSAPDKSGLPSDRFSAERTGGSVSTLTIQRTQQEDSAVYLCASSSGPLGYTFGSGTRLTVV.

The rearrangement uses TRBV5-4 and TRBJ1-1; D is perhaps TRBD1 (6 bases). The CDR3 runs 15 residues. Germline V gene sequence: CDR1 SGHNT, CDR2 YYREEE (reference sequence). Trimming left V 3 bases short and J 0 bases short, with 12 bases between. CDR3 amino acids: CASSSQGGLNTEAFF. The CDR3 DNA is TGTGCCAGCAGCTCCCAAGGGGGGTTGAACACTGAAGCTTTCTTT.